The clone carrying this T cell receptor beta chain was counted only a few times. This table comes from immunoSEQ multiplex PCR, and its TCRdb copy is limited to in-frame clones, with some not included. Seen here are about 58,000 clones, around 90% observed once, and the top ten hold 0.49%. The CDR3 sequence is 17 residues long. This sample was included in a study of T cell changes during pregnancy in multiple sclerosis. The sample consisted of CD4+ T cells from peripheral blood mononuclear cells, taken after pregnancy. The origin of this receptor is a female donor in good health, enrolled as a control in a pregnancy study. The chain combines TRBV21-1 with TRBJ2-2; the D segment call TRBD2 is taken from the table without a DNA check. TRBV21-1 is reported as a pseudogene. DNA of the CDR3: TGTGCCAGCAGCAAAGCGAAGGGGGGGCACCGACAAGGGGAGCTGTTTTTT. Translated, it gives CASSKAKGGHRQGELFF.